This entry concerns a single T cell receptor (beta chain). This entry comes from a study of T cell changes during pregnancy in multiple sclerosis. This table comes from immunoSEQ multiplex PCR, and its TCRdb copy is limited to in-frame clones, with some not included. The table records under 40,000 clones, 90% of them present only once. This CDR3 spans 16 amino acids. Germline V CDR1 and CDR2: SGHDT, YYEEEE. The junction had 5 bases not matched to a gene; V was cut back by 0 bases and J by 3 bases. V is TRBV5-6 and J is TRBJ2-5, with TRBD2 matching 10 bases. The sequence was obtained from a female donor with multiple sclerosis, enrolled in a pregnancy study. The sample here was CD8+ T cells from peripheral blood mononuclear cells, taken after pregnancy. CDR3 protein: CASSLGSSGGEETQYF. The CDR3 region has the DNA TGTGCCAGCAGCTTGGGATCGAGCGGGGGGGAAGAGACCCAGTACTTC.